This TCR beta chain came from a study of neurological immune-mediated disorders (dated by TCRdb to the late 2010s). A note on the overall study: Among the 35 or so multiple sclerosis patients, approximately 31 had relapsing-remitting MS and 3 had secondary progressive MS. Peripheral blood TCR-beta repertoires from patients with HTLV-I-associated myelopathy (HAM/TSP), patients with multiple sclerosis, and healthy controls were compared in the study using UMI-based sequencing. The roughly 100 TCR-beta libraries covered PBMC samples along with longitudinal samples, technical triplicates, and paired sorted CD4+ and CD8+ T-cell subsets. The cohort comprised 68 subjects: roughly 14 HAM/TSP patients, 35 or so multiple sclerosis patients and about 20 healthy controls. Results the study describes overall, beyond this receptor: In phylogenetic analysis, the repertoires of 18 of 34 MS patients grouped into a cluster of related CDR3 sequences, which suggests a possible signature at the repertoire level. Across subjects, expanded clones never shared an identical CDR3 amino acid sequence, which suggests that the TCR-beta repertoires in every group were private. TCR clonal expansion was greatest in HAM/TSP patients and smallest in MS patients, who ranked below even healthy controls. No association of the MS cluster with clinical or MRI features was observed, and the need for larger cohorts was stated by the authors.

CDR1 MNHEY and CDR2 SVGAGI were looked up in the germline V gene. Relative to germline, V is missing 5 bases and J is missing 4 bases, with 2 bases of the junction outside any gene match. The CDR3, from cysteine to phenylalanine, totals 14 residues. Only CDR3 DNA remains: 42 bases, in frame from the first base. cDNA was synthesized by template-switch 5'RACE using a primer with a 10-nucleotide random unique molecular identifier that tagged each TCR transcript. Over 190 million TCR-beta sequences, covering 15-18 subjects, were produced in each sequencing run. Total RNA was extracted with the RNeasy kit. The KAPA Real-time Library Amplification kit was used to amplify TCR-beta VDJ regions with primers for the TCR constant region and the 5'RACE anchor. A first PCR added sample indexes and Illumina adaptors, and a second PCR then raised library yield. After Ampure bead purification, the TCR product of roughly 650 bp was size-selected on a 2% E-gel SizeSelection system. Before pooling, library quality was assessed on a Bioanalyzer, concentration was determined with Qubit, and library quantification was performed with the Kapa Library Quantification kit. An Illumina HiSeq 2500 sequenced the libraries paired-end 2 x 150 bp. To increase sequence diversity, roughly 24-31% phiX was spiked into each library pool. Per the authors' processing: Quality-filtered reads were processed with the UMI-based MiGEC pipeline, and over 85% of raw TCR sequences were removed by the MiGEC pipeline during error correction. IMGT germline references were used for aligning VDJ genes, and each clonotype was defined as a unique CDR3 amino acid sequence together with its V-J genes. VDJtools evaluated clonal expansion, Shannon diversity and CDR3 relatedness (CalcPairwiseDistances, ClusterSamples); CLCbio workbench built phylogenetic trees. Using coefficient-of-variation modelling across technical triplicates, the study counted a clone as expanded if it had at least 8 unique UMIs. The raw public reads went through TCRdb reprocessing: fastp at Q25, MiXCR clone calling, in-frame beta chains kept. CDR3 protein duplicates are merged, each entry listing the most common genes and DNA. In this record, the V and J calls reflect TCRdb's handling and not the investigators' own analysis. Counted in this sample were roughly 70,000 distinct CDR3 sequences; about 4% of them appeared once. The top ten clonotypes cover 1% to 1.5% of the sample.

Ten or more counts support this clonotype. No antigen is known for it. Base qualities are not provided; no much larger clone lies one nucleotide away. For the unsorted PBMC libraries, 2 million PBMCs were stored in RNAlater at -80 degrees C until RNA extraction and were used to generate the libraries. Multiple sclerosis patients were enrolled in a US clinical protocol under which disease progression was evaluated by magnetic resonance imaging. Peripheral blood was subjected to Ficoll-Hypaque density gradient centrifugation to isolate PBMCs, which were then cryopreserved in liquid nitrogen. The specimen sequenced was PBMCs. Here the chain combines TRBV6-5 and TRBJ1-6, and TRBD1 matches 7 of the central bases. This receptor was obtained from a man aged 25 to 40 with multiple sclerosis. For the CDR3, the sequence is CASSEQGYNSPLHF. The base sequence is TGTGCCAGCAGTGAACAGGGGTATAATTCACCCCTCCACTTT.